The 6 T cell receptor beta chains in this list originate from one sample, sequenced in a study of T-cell reconstitution after alpha-beta-depleted transplantation in children. Construction of the TCRbeta library involved unique molecular identifiers. Via MiXCR, TCRdb re-called the PCR reads, giving one row per CDR3 protein. The top ten clones hold roughly 2.6% of a sample with about 240,000 distinct CDR3 sequences, about 23% of them seen once. Sequencing was performed on PBMCs, taken before TCRalphabeta/CD19-depleted stem cell transplant. These receptors all stem from a girl under 10 years old with Fanconi anemia, due to receive a stem cell transplant.

In this sample, this clonotype turned up many times. V usage is TRBV20-1 and J usage is TRBJ2-3, with a weak D call TRBD2 (6 bases). There are 15 residues in the CDR3. Germline CDR1 DFQATT, CDR2 SNEGSKA (reference sequence). Trimming pared 5 bases from V and 6 bases from J, leaving 21 bases between. The CDR3 DNA reads as TGCAGTGCTGGGGACTCAATTCACCCAGTTGATACGCAGTATTTT. It translates to CSAGDSIHPVDTQYF.

This clonotype was seen only a few times. The chain links TRBV29-1 to TRBJ2-7; 9 bases are shared with TRBD2. V lost 0 bases and J lost 1; bases outside the gene matches: 4. This CDR3 spans 15 amino acids. From germline, CDR1 is SQVTM and CDR2 ANQGSEA. The CDR3 loop is CSVEDGLAGSYEQYF. The CDR3 coding sequence is TGCAGCGTTGAAGATGGGCTAGCGGGATCCTACGAGCAGTACTTC.

The chain uses TRBV29-1 and TRBJ2-3; possibly TRBD2 for D (5 bases). Germline assignment: CDR1 SQVTM and CDR2 ANQGSEA. Trimming stripped 4 bases from V and 5 bases from J, with 7 bases between. This CDR3 is 11 amino acids long. The CDR3 protein is CSVGGLDTQYF. DNA of the CDR3: TGCAGCGTTGGCGGACTAGATACGCAGTATTTT.

This chain links TRBV6-4 with TRBJ2-1; a weak D match, TRBD1 (6 bases). Per germline, CDR1 MRHNA and CDR2 SNTAGT. The CDR3 has 13 amino acids. V dropped 2 bases and J dropped 8 bases, with 10 bases sitting between them. The CDR3 DNA sequence: TGTGCCAGCAGTGACAGTTACAGGGATGAGCAGTTCTTC. It translates to CASSDSYRDEQFF.

V and J are TRBV19 and TRBJ2-2; D is perhaps TRBD1 (5 bases). CDR3 length: 14 residues. The V end was cut by 3 bases, the J end by 2 bases, with 7 bases between. Germline V gene lookup returns CDR1 LNHDA and CDR2 SQIVND (reference sequence). The CDR3 DNA sequence: TGTGCCAGTAGTATTGGGGCCAACACCGGGGAGCTGTTTTTT. Translating it yields CASSIGANTGELFF.

In this sample, this clonotype turned up a few times. Here the CDR3 reads CASSPDWGGRASASYNEQFF. The CDR3 DNA reads TGTGCCAGCTCCCCTGATTGGGGCGGGAGGGCCTCGGCGTCCTACAATGAGCAGTTCTTC. The chain has TRBV28 and TRBJ2-1; the match to TRBD2 covers 9 bases. V trimming: 8 bases; J trimming: 1 base; junction bases outside the gene matches: 21. The CDR3 totals 20 residues. In germline, CDR1 is MDHEN, CDR2 SYDVKM.